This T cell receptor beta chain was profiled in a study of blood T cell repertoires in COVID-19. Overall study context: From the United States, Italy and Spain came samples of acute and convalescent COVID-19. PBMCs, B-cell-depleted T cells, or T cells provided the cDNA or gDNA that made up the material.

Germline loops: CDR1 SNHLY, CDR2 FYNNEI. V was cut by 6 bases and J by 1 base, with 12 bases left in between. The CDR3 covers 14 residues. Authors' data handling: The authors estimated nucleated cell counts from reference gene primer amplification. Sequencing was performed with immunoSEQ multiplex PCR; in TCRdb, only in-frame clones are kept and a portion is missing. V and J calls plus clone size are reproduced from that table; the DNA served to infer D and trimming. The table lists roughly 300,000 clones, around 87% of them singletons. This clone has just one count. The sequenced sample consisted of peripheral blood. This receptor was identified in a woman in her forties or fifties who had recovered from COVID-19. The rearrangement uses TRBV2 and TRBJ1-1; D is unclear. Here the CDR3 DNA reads TGTGCCAGCAGAGCCGCCGCGGAGAACACTGAAGCTTTCTTT. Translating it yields CASRAAAENTEAFF.